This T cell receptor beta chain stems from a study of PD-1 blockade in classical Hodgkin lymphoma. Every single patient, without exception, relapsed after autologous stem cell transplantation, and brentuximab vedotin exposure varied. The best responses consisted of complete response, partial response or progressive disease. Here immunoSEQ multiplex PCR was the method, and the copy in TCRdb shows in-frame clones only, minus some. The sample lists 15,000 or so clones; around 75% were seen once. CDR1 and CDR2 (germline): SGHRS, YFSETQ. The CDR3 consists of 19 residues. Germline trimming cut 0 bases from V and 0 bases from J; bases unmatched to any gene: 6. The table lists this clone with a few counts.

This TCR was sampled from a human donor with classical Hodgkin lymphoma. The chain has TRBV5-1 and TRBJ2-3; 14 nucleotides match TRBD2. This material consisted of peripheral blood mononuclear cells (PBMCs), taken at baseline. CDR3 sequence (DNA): TGCGCCAGCAGCTTGGGACTAGCGGGAGGGCCAACTAGCACAGATACGCAGTATTTT. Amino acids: CASSLGLAGGPTSTDTQYF. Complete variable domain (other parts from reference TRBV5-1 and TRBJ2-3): KAGVTQTPRYLIKTRGQQVTLSCSPISGHRSVSWYQQTPGQGLQFLFEYFSETQRNKGNFPGRFSGRQFSNSRSEMNVSTLELGDSALYLCASSLGLAGGPTSTDTQYFGPGTRLTVL.